Shown below are 22 T cell receptor beta chains from a single sample sequenced in a study of cytomegalovirus exposure and HLA in healthy donors. 13 Jbeta primers and 60 Vbeta primers were used for the PCR. TCRdb keeps only in-frame clones here, not all; method: immunoSEQ multiplex PCR. The sample lists 150,000 to 200,000 clones; roughly four fifths were seen once. Source material: PBMCs. The origin of the receptors is a woman aged 45 to 65 in good health and CMV-seropositive.

This clone was found once. The rearrangement links TRBV18 to TRBJ2-7; no firm D call. V lost 2 bases to trimming and J lost 3 bases, with 8 bases between them. The CDR3 length is 13 residues. Germline-derived CDR1 and CDR2 are KGHSH and LQKENI. The CDR3 loop reads CASSPAQFYEQYF. The CDR3, as DNA: TGTGCCAGCTCACCAGCCCAGTTCTACGAGCAGTACTTC.

The genes are TRBV7-9 and TRBJ2-7; tentatively, D is TRBD1 (6 bases). CDR1 is SEHNR and CDR2 is FQNEAQ in the germline V gene (reference sequence). The CDR3 sequence is 13 residues long. Trimming removed 4 bases from V and 0 bases from J, with 7 bases in between. The CDR3 loop is CASSWTASYEQYF. The DNA of the CDR3 is TGTGCCAGCAGCTGGACAGCCTCCTACGAGCAGTACTTC.

This clone appeared once. DNA of the CDR3: TGTGCCAGTAGTATAGGGAGGGCGGGACAGGCCGCCTATAGCAATCAGCCCCAGCATTTT. This translates into CASSIGRAGQAAYSNQPQHF. V and J are TRBV19 and TRBJ1-5; 8 bases map to TRBD1. J lost 0 bases, V lost 1 base, and 14 bases had no gene match. Germline V gene lookup returns CDR1 LNHDA and CDR2 SQIVND (reference sequence). The CDR3 length is 20 residues.

This clone has only a few counts. The V gene is TRBV7-6, the J gene TRBJ1-3, with a weak D call TRBD1 (6 bases). V was pared by 5 bases and J by 9 bases, with 11 bases between. Looked up from germline, CDR1 is SGHVS and CDR2 is FNYEAQ. The CDR3 is 12 residues long. The DNA of the CDR3 is TGTGCCAGCAGCCTAATACAGGGCACCATATATTTT. Its translation: CASSLIQGTIYF.

The V gene is TRBV6-1, the J gene TRBJ2-7, with D tentatively TRBD1 (5 bases). This CDR3 region has 14 residues. CDR1 is MNHNS and CDR2 is SASEGT in the germline V gene. Deletions cut 4 bases from V and 3 bases from J, with 13 bases between. This CDR3 reads CASSGGLTGYEQYF. DNA for the CDR3: TGTGCCAGCAGTGGGGGCCTAACTGGCTACGAGCAGTACTTC.

This chain connects TRBV5-1 to TRBJ1-2, with D hard to call. Trimming cost V 0 bases and J 6 bases, with 15 bases left between them. The CDR3 is made up of 15 amino acids. From germline, CDR1 is SGHRS and CDR2 YFSETQ. This CDR3 is CASSLALGAFDGYTF. Written as DNA, the CDR3 is TGCGCCAGCAGCTTGGCCTTGGGAGCCTTCGATGGCTACACCTTC. Looking up the rest from reference TRBV5-1 and TRBJ1-2 gives the full variable domain: KAGVTQTPRYLIKTRGQQVTLSCSPISGHRSVSWYQQTPGQGLQFLFEYFSETQRNKGNFPGRFSGRQFSNSRSEMNVSTLELGDSALYLCASSLALGAFDGYTFGSGTRLTVV.

This clone appeared a single time. V is TRBV18 and J is TRBJ1-4; D is ambiguous. The CDR3 is 13 residues long. V lost 2 bases, J lost 6 bases, and 7 bases lay in between. Germline CDR1 is KGHSH and CDR2 is LQKENI. CDR3 bases: TGTGCCAGCTCACCAGGGAGGGATGAAAAACTGTTTTTT. Its protein is CASSPGRDEKLFF. The variable domain in full, with the rest retrieved from reference TRBV18 and TRBJ1-4, is NAGVMQNPRHLVRRRGQEARLRCSPMKGHSHVYWYRQLPEEGLKFMVYLQKENIIDESGMPKERFSAEFPKEGPSILRIQQVVRGDSAAYFCASSPGRDEKLFFGSGTQLSVL.

In this sample, this clone turned up a few times. At one end the junction does not follow the germline gene, possibly because of a read error. V and J are TRBV2 and TRBJ2-2; D uncertain. This CDR3 has 14 residues. Germline CDR1 is SNHLY and CDR2 is FYNNEI. CDR3 in DNA: TGTGCCAGCACTGAAGACTGGTACACCGGGGAGCTGTTTTTT. Protein product: CASTEDWYTGELFF.

The rearrangement uses TRBV10-3 and TRBJ1-1; 7 nucleotides align to TRBD1. Looked up from germline, CDR1 is ENHRY and CDR2 is SYGVKD. V shed 6 bases and J 7 bases; nucleotides not matched to a gene: 2. The length of the CDR3 is 11 residues. The CDR3 DNA sequence: TGTGCCATCAGGGGGACAGATGAAGCTTTCTTT. It is translated as CAIRGTDEAFF.

This clone was observed a few times. The chain combines TRBV6-1 with TRBJ2-7, with 8 bases identical to TRBD1. Trimming took 5 bases from V and 2 from J; bases not matched to a gene: 5. The CDR3 has 14 residues. Germline lookup yields CDR1 MNHNS and CDR2 SASEGT. The CDR3 sequence: CASSNEGQAYEQYF. In nucleotides, the CDR3 is TGTGCCAGCAGTAACGAGGGACAGGCCTACGAGCAGTACTTC.

The chain employs TRBV5-1 and TRBJ1-1; D gene unclear. The germline V gene has CDR1 SGHRS and CDR2 YFSETQ. This CDR3 has 13 residues. V gave up 3 bases and J gave up 4 bases, with 10 bases separating them. The CDR3 nucleotides read TGCGCCAGCAGCTCGGGATTGGGCACTGAAGCTTTCTTT. Translation: CASSSGLGTEAFF.

The chain has TRBV7-3 and TRBJ2-2; D may be TRBD2 (5 bases). The germline V gene encodes CDR1 SGHTA and CDR2 FQGTGA. V lost 2 bases and J lost 5, with 9 bases in between. The CDR3 runs to 14 residues. DNA for the CDR3: TGTGCCAGCAGCTTAGCTTCGGGGACCGGGGAGCTGTTTTTT. This gives the protein CASSLASGTGELFF.

The V call is TRBV6-1, the J call TRBJ2-2; D may be TRBD1 (5 bases). The CDR3 length is 15 residues. Germline-derived CDR1 and CDR2 are MNHNS and SASEGT. V was pared by 6 bases and J by 4 bases, with 15 bases between. In DNA form, the CDR3 reads TGTGCCAGCAGCCTTGGTGGGGCGCCCACCGGGGAGCTGTTTTTT. Its protein is CASSLGGAPTGELFF.

The chain has TRBV2 and TRBJ1-1, with D perhaps TRBD1 (6 bases). The CDR3 is 13 amino acids. Trimming cost V 4 bases and J 1 base, with 7 bases left between them. Per germline, CDR1 SNHLY and CDR2 FYNNEI. The CDR3, as DNA: TGTGCCAGCAGTGTACAGGGGAACACTGAAGCTTTCTTT. Translation gives CASSVQGNTEAFF.

The V gene is TRBV12-5, the J gene TRBJ2-1; D ambiguous. V dropped 5 bases and J dropped 5 bases, with 10 bases sitting between them. CDR3 size: 13 residues. CDR1 is LGHNT and CDR2 is FRNRAP in the germline V gene. Written as DNA, the CDR3 is TGTGCTAGTGGTACTGACTCGAACAATGAGCAGTTCTTC. Its protein product is CASGTDSNNEQFF.

The chain has TRBV4-1 and TRBJ1-3, with a weak D call TRBD1 (5 bases). The CDR3 has 18 residues. Per germline, CDR1 MGHRA and CDR2 YSYEKL. The V end lost 1 base, the J end lost 0 bases, and 16 bases lay between the germline ends. The DNA for the CDR3 is TGCGCCAGCAGCCAAGGGCCGAGACAGCTCCTCTCTGGAAACACCATATATTTT. As protein: CASSQGPRQLLSGNTIYF.

This sequence joins TRBV5-6 and TRBJ1-1; the match to TRBD1 covers 7 bases. This CDR3 comprises 12 residues. V lost 0 bases to trimming and J lost 10 bases; unmatched junction nucleotides: 3. The germline V gene encodes CDR1 SGHDT and CDR2 YYEEEE. CDR3 nucleotide sequence: TGTGCCAGCAGCTTGGGGGACAGCGGAGCTTTCTTT. It specifies CASSLGDSGAFF.

This chain uses TRBV10-3 with TRBJ2-2; 8 bases map to TRBD2. There are 17 residues in the CDR3. The germline gives CDR1 ENHRY, CDR2 SYGVKD. Losses at the gene ends were 0 bases for V and 4 bases for J; bases not matched to a gene: 7. CDR3 nucleotides: TGTGCCATCAGTGAGTCCGCGGGGGGCCGTGTCACCGGGGAGCTGTTTTTT. Translating gives CAISESAGGRVTGELFF.

This clone was picked up a small number of times. This chain links TRBV5-6 with TRBJ2-1, with a possible D match to TRBD1 (7 bases). V gave up 5 bases and J gave up 3 bases, with 15 bases separating them. Germline values: CDR1 SGHDT, CDR2 YYEEEE. The CDR3 has 15 amino acids. CDR3 coding DNA: TGTGCCAGCAGGGGACTGGACAGGCGCTACAATGAGCAGTTCTTC. Translation: CASRGLDRRYNEQFF.

Comment on this clone: Relative to the germline gene, one junction end is altered; a read error may explain this. J is TRBJ2-7 and V is TRBV7-9, with TRBD1 matching 7 bases. The CDR3 totals 14 residues. Germline V gene lookup returns CDR1 SEHNR and CDR2 FQNEAQ (reference sequence). CDR3 loop: CSSSLTGASYEQYF. CDR3 DNA sequence: TGTTCCAGCAGCTTAACAGGGGCCTCCTACGAGCAGTACTTC.

The V call is TRBV7-8, the J call TRBJ1-2, with D possibly matching TRBD1 (6 bases). The CDR3 has 17 residues. Germline V gives CDR1 SGHVS, CDR2 FQNEAQ. The ends were cut back, 5 bases at V and 8 bases at J, with 27 bases in the middle. CDR3 sequence reads: CASSQNIYEQGRGGYTF. The CDR3 DNA reads as TGTGCCAGCAGCCAAAACATATACGAACAGGGAAGAGGAGGCTACACCTTC.

This chain connects TRBV29-1 to TRBJ1-4, with D possibly matching TRBD1 (6 bases). V lost 0 bases and J 4 bases, leaving 12 bases between the germline ends. Looked up from germline, CDR1 is SQVTM and CDR2 is ANQGSEA. The CDR3 totals 15 residues. The chain's CDR3 is CSVEDPTGLNEKLFF. Here the CDR3 DNA reads TGCAGCGTTGAAGATCCGACAGGCCTTAATGAAAAACTGTTTTTT.